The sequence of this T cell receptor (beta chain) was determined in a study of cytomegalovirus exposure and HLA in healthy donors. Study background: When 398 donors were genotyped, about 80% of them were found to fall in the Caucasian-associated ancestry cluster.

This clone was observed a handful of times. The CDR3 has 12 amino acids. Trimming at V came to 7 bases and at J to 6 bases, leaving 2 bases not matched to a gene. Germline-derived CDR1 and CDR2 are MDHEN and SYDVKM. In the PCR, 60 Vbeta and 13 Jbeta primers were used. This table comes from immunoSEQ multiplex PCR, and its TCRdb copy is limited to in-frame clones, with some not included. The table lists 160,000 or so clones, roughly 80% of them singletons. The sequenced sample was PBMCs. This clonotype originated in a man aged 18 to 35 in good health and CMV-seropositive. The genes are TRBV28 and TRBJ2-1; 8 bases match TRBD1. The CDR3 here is CASTDRGNEQFF. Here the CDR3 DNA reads TGTGCCAGCACCGACAGGGGCAATGAGCAGTTCTTC.